This TCR beta chain was recorded in a study of beta chain features in type 1 diabetes. Whole-study findings and limits: Shorter templates might be favored by PCR, equally in patients and controls. TCRB repertoires of naive, central memory and Treg cells appeared more similar among patients than among healthy donors. The VDJ junctions of type 1 diabetes patients carried fewer insertions and more deletions. Among patients with Type 1 diabetes, TCRB CDR3s were moderately but significantly shorter in every one of the four CD4+ subsets.

The CDR3 is 14 residues long. V was clipped by 4 bases and J by 7 bases, with 16 bases between them. Per the germline V gene, CDR1 is MGHDK and CDR2 is SYGVNS. This clone was counted a few times. Its antigen is unknown. Investigators reverse transcribed all isolated RNA, so they sequenced expressed TCRB transcripts. Method: immunoSEQ multiplex PCR; TCRdb's copy keeps in-frame clones and lacks some. The table shows around 500,000 clones, with approximately 31% occurring only once. The chain carries TRBV25-1 and TRBJ1-2; D is possibly TRBD1 (5 bases). The receptor comes from a man aged 18 to 30 in good health. The sequencing sample was made of naive CD4+ T cells from blood. In DNA, the CDR3 is TGTGCCAGCAGTGCTGGACACGGAGGTTTTGGCTACACCTTC. As protein: CASSAGHGGFGYTF.